Shown below are 15 T cell receptor beta chains from a single sample sequenced in a study of blood T cell repertoires in COVID-19 (dated by TCRdb to 2018 to 2020). The library was built by means of the immunoSEQ multiplex PCR assay. Drawn from immuneACCESS, this table holds only the in-frame rearrangements with V and J called that TCRdb kept. Clones are partly lost; checked studies trace under half to an unresolved V gene and leave the rest unexplained. For this sample the table gives about 390,000 clones, of which around 87% were detected only once. The leading ten clones occupy 2.3% of the sample. Sequenced sample: peripheral blood. Receptor source: an older woman with COVID-19, enrolled during active disease.

The chain has TRBV21-1 and TRBJ2-4; the DNA was not compared with TRBD1, the D call given in the table. TRBV21-1 is assigned pseudogene status. The CDR3 sequence is 12 residues long. DNA for the CDR3: TGTGCCAGCAAAGGGGCCAGGGACATTCAGTACTTC. Its protein product is CASKGARDIQYF.

The gene calls are TRBV6-4 and TRBJ2-7, with 12 bases fitting TRBD1. The CDR3 spans 13 residues. With V trimmed by 3 bases and J by 8 bases, 2 bases remained unmatched. CDR1 is MRHNA, CDR2 SNTAGT, per germline. CDR3 protein: CASSEGTGGKQYF. CDR3 nucleotide sequence: TGTGCCAGCAGTGAGGGGACAGGGGGCAAGCAGTACTTC.

The CDR3 bases are TGTGCCAGCAGCCGATCGACAGGGTCACTTGGAAAACTGTTTTTT. Translated, it gives CASSRSTGSLGKLFF. The chain carries TRBV5-6 and TRBJ1-4; 7 nucleotides align to TRBD1. The CDR3 runs to 15 residues. The V gene's germline CDR1 is SGHDT and CDR2 YYEEEE. The V gene end was trimmed by 4 bases and the J gene end by 10 bases; junction bases not matched to a gene: 13.

V and J are TRBV28 and TRBJ1-2, with a weak D call TRBD1 (5 bases). The length of the CDR3 is 12 residues. Germline CDR1 and CDR2: MDHEN and SYDVKM. The V and J ends lost 3 bases and 6 bases respectively, with 8 bases between them. The CDR3 loop reads CASSLVDNGYTF. The CDR3 DNA follows: TGTGCCAGCAGTTTGGTGGACAATGGCTACACCTTC.

This clone turned up a few times. Here the CDR3 DNA reads TGTGCCAGCAGTTATGAAGGACAGCCAGCCATTGAAGCTTTCTTT. Translation gives CASSYEGQPAIEAFF. This chain connects TRBV5-5 to TRBJ1-1; possibly TRBD1 for D (6 bases). Deletions cut 5 bases from V and 7 bases from J, with 21 bases between. CDR3 length equals 15 residues. From germline, CDR1 is SGHKS and CDR2 YYEKEE (reference sequence).

This clone turned up a few times. This sequence joins TRBV2 and TRBJ1-5, with TRBD1 as a possible D gene (5 bases). V lost 7 bases to trimming and J lost 7 bases, with 14 bases between them. There are 13 residues in the CDR3. CDR1 and CDR2 from the germline V gene are SNHLY and FYNNEI. The CDR3 region is CASTPGPGQPQHF. As DNA, the CDR3 is TGTGCCAGCACCCCGGGTCCAGGGCAGCCCCAGCATTTT. The entire variable domain, with the rest obtained from reference TRBV2 and TRBJ1-5, is as follows: EPEVTQTPSHQVTQMGQEVILRCVPISNHLYFYWYRQILGQKVEFLVSFYNNEISEKSEIFDDQFSVERPDGSNFTLKIRSTKLEDSAMYFCASTPGPGQPQHFGDGTRLSIL.

This rearrangement joins TRBV4-1 to TRBJ2-2; 10 bases are shared with TRBD2. V was pared by 4 bases and J by 5 bases, with 7 bases of the junction left unmatched. Looked up from germline, CDR1 is MGHRA and CDR2 is YSYEKL. The CDR3 covers 16 residues. CDR3 in DNA: TGCGCCAGCAGCCTGTTAGCGGGGGGCTATACCGGGGAGCTGTTTTTT. Protein product: CASSLLAGGYTGELFF.

The gene calls are TRBV7-9 and TRBJ2-1, with D hard to call. Germline-derived CDR1 and CDR2 are SEHNR and FQNEAQ (reference sequence). CDR3 length: 14 residues. Trimming cost V 5 bases and J 4 bases, with 12 bases left between them. In DNA form, the CDR3 reads TGTGCCAGCAGCCCCAGTGGTCGATACAATGAGCAGTTCTTC. It specifies CASSPSGRYNEQFF. The full variable domain, rest sourced from reference TRBV7-9 and TRBJ2-1, is DTGVSQNPRHKITKRGQNVTFRCDPISEHNRLYWYRQTLGQGPEFLTYFQNEAQLEKSRLLSDRFSAERPKGSFSTLEIQRTEQGDSAMYLCASSPSGRYNEQFFGPGTRLTVL.

This sequence joins TRBV28 and TRBJ2-2, with TRBD2 matching over 7 bases. This CDR3 has 13 residues. V dropped 11 bases and J dropped 6; count of bases not matched to a gene: 9. Germline-derived CDR1 and CDR2 are MDHEN and SYDVKM. The CDR3 loop reads CAGGDNRPGELFF. Here the CDR3 DNA reads TGTGCCGGGGGGGATAATCGGCCCGGGGAGCTGTTTTTT.

This clone was found a few times. The CDR3 DNA sequence: TGCGCCAGCTTGGGACAGGGGGACGTTCAGCCCCAGCATTTT. Its protein is CASLGQGDVQPQHF. J is TRBJ1-5 and V is TRBV4-1; 11 bases agree with TRBD1. The CDR3 consists of 14 residues. V dropped 8 bases and J dropped 6; count of bases not matched to a gene: 6. Germline loops: CDR1 MGHRA, CDR2 YSYEKL.

The rearrangement uses TRBV13 and TRBJ2-7, with TRBD1 identical over 7 bases. The CDR3 is made up of 13 amino acids. With 2 bases clipped from V and 2 bases from J, the junction kept 0 bases outside the gene matches. CDR1 and CDR2 from the germline V gene are PRHDT and FYEKMQ (reference sequence). CDR3 in DNA: TGTGCCAGCAGCTTAACAGGGGCCTACGAGCAGTACTTC. Its protein is CASSLTGAYEQYF.

The chain has TRBV5-1 and TRBJ1-1; tentative D call: TRBD1 (6 bases). Germline CDR1 SGHRS, CDR2 YFSETQ. The CDR3 totals 16 residues. Trimming pared 0 bases from V and 1 base from J, leaving 13 bases between. The CDR3 DNA sequence: TGCGCCAGCAGCTTGGATCGGTACAGGGCGAACACTGAAGCTTTCTTT. It encodes CASSLDRYRANTEAFF.

This clone was recorded once. J is TRBJ2-2 and V is TRBV28, with D maybe TRBD2 (6 bases). The CDR3 consists of 14 residues. Between the trimmed V and J ends, which lost 8 bases and 2 bases, there was a span of 12 bases. Germline V gene lookup returns CDR1 MDHEN and CDR2 SYDVKM. The CDR3 DNA sequence: TGTGCCAGCGCGGGACTTTTAAACACCGGGGAGCTGTTTTTT. It translates to CASAGLLNTGELFF.

The J gene is TRBJ2-6, the V gene TRBV14; D uncertain. The V and J ends lost 2 bases and 0 bases respectively, with 14 bases between them. CDR3 length: 18 amino acids. The germline CDR1 and CDR2 sequences are SGHDN and FVKESK. CDR3 loop: CASSQTPKTSSGANVLTF. For the CDR3, the DNA is TGTGCCAGCAGCCAAACACCTAAGACATCCTCTGGGGCCAACGTCCTGACTTTC.

V gene TRBV5-1 combines with J gene TRBJ2-5; D is unclear. Germline CDR1 and CDR2: SGHRS and YFSETQ. This CDR3 comprises 14 residues. Trimming pared 2 bases from V and 4 bases from J, leaving 12 bases between. The CDR3, as DNA: TGCGCCAGCAGCTTCGGCGGAGTGTTAGAGACCCAGTACTTC. It encodes CASSFGGVLETQYF.